Reported below is one T cell receptor (beta chain). The sample belongs to a study of blood T cell repertoires in COVID-19. Study at large: Both acute and convalescent COVID-19 samples were obtained from the United States, Italy and Spain. T cells, B-cell-depleted T cells, or PBMCs provided the cDNA or gDNA that served as material.

Trimming shortened V by 1 base and J by 8 bases, and 15 bases separated the two germline ends. Germline lookup yields CDR1 SGHVS and CDR2 FNYEAQ. CDR3 length: 15 residues. Original handling: For nucleated cells, counts were estimated from reference gene primer amplification. Clones were read by immunoSEQ multiplex PCR, and TCRdb kept only the in-frame ones, dropping some. The DNA was the basis for D and trimming; V, J and clone size are from that table. Of 95,000 to 150,000 clones in the sample, about four fifths were seen once. Sequencing was carried out using peripheral blood. The origin of this receptor is a man aged 65-85 years with acute or convalescent COVID-19. This rearrangement joins TRBV7-6 to TRBJ2-1; D not resolved. CDR3 nucleotide sequence: TGTGCCAGCAGCTTAGAGCCGACAACGGCTCATGAGCAGTTCTTC. Translating it yields CASSLEPTTAHEQFF.